The rows below give T cell receptor beta chains drawn from one sample of a study of blood T cell repertoires in COVID-19. Using immunoSEQ multiplex PCR, the repertoire was profiled, and TCRdb retains in-frame clones only, with some absent. The table lists around 140,000 clones, roughly three quarters of them singletons, with over 1.5% in the top ten. Sequencing input: peripheral blood. These receptors all come from a woman aged 70 to 79 with acute or convalescent COVID-19. Both conserved end residues are part of each CDR3. D genes are given only for firm matches. Clone size, where shown, is once, few, many, or a class for clones that have expanded.

V gene,D gene,J gene,clone size,CDR3 protein,CDR3 DNA
TRBV10-1,.,TRBJ1-3,.,CASSESRASGNTIYF,TGCGCCAGCAGTGAGTCGAGGGCCTCTGGAAACACCATATATTTT
TRBV12-3/TRBV12-4,.,TRBJ2-5,.,CASRGQGQETQYF,TGTGCCAGCAGGGGTCAGGGGCAAGAGACCCAGTACTTC
TRBV19,TRBD2,TRBJ2-2,.,CASTVAGGRNTGELFF,TGTGCCAGTACCGTGGCGGGGGGGCGGAACACCGGGGAGCTGTTTTTT
TRBV2,.,TRBJ1-2,.,CASSAGDGYTF,TGTGCCAGCAGTGCCGGGGATGGCTACACCTTC
TRBV3-1/TRBV3-2,TRBD1,TRBJ2-4,.,CASRRQGMNIQYF,TGTGCCAGCAGACGACAGGGAATGAACATTCAGTACTTC
TRBV10-3,TRBD2,TRBJ2-7,once,CAPGGGTPDEQYF,TGTGCACCCGGGGGGGGGACCCCTGACGAGCAGTACTTC
TRBV7-6,.,TRBJ2-5,many,CASSGHRDLEETQYF,TGTGCCAGCAGCGGGCACAGGGACCTCGAAGAGACCCAGTACTTC
TRBV4-2,TRBD1,TRBJ1-2,.,CASSQDGQGAVYGYTF,TGTGCCAGCAGCCAAGATGGGCAGGGGGCGGTCTATGGCTACACCTTC
TRBV3-1/TRBV3-2,TRBD1,TRBJ1-3,once,CASSQVLGQGAATWEHSGNTIYF,TGTGCCAGCAGCCAAGTCTTAGGACAGGGGGCCGCAACTTGGGAACACTCTGGAAACACCATATATTTT
TRBV27,.,TRBJ1-5,.,CASSDHGRPQHF,TGTGCCAGCAGCGACCATGGGCGGCCCCAGCATTTT
TRBV11-2,TRBD1,TRBJ1-1,.,CASSSTGELNTEAFF,TGTGCCAGCAGCTCTACAGGGGAATTGAACACTGAAGCTTTCTTT
TRBV9,.,TRBJ2-5,.,CASSKQQGQETQYF,TGTGCCAGCAGTAAACAACAGGGTCAAGAGACCCAGTACTTC
TRBV11-2,.,TRBJ2-1,.,CASSFIGSSYNEQFF,TGTGCCAGCAGCTTTATCGGGAGCTCCTACAATGAGCAGTTCTTC
TRBV2,TRBD1,TRBJ2-4,.,CARGQGAKNIQYF,TGTGCCAGGGGACAGGGAGCCAAAAACATTCAGTACTTC
TRBV7-2,.,TRBJ1-5,.,CASSLAQNQPQHF,TGTGCCAGCAGCTTAGCTCAGAATCAGCCCCAGCATTTT
TRBV21-1,.,TRBJ2-7,once,CASSKNGTSGAPSYEQYF,TGTGCCAGCAGCAAAAATGGGACTAGCGGGGCCCCCTCCTACGAGCAGTACTTC
TRBV7-3,.,TRBJ2-1,.,CASSFRQNNEQFF,TGTGCCAGCAGCTTCAGACAGAACAATGAGCAGTTCTTC
TRBV7-6,TRBD1,TRBJ2-5,.,CASSVGTDQETQYF,TGTGCCAGCAGCGTGGGGACAGACCAAGAGACCCAGTACTTC
TRBV11-2,.,TRBJ2-7,.,CASSLTSPTGEQYF,TGTGCCAGCAGCTTAACGAGCCCCACCGGCGAGCAGTACTTC
TRBV5-1,.,TRBJ1-4,.,CASSSSEGWTTNEKLFF,TGCGCCAGCAGCTCATCGGAGGGGTGGACAACTAATGAAAAACTGTTTTTT
TRBV6-2/TRBV6-3,.,TRBJ2-3,few,CASSYERHTDTQYF,TGTGCCAGCAGTTACGAGCGGCACACAGATACGCAGTATTTT
TRBV5-4,.,TRBJ1-1,.,CASSLQGWGTEAFF,TGTGCCAGCAGCTTGCAGGGGTGGGGCACTGAAGCTTTCTTT
TRBV7-3,.,TRBJ2-2,few,CASSLGGPGGSGELFF,TGTGCCAGCAGCCTAGGTGGGCCCGGCGGGTCCGGGGAGCTGTTTTTT
TRBV18,.,TRBJ2-1,.,CASSPRQVVKDNEQFF,TGTGCCAGCTCACCTCGACAGGTGGTTAAGGACAATGAGCAGTTCTTC
TRBV27,.,TRBJ1-1,many,CASSLSAGNTEAFF,TGTGCCAGCAGTTTATCTGCAGGGAACACTGAAGCTTTCTTT
TRBV5-1,.,TRBJ2-1,.,CASSWGTEQFF,TGCGCCAGCAGCTGGGGGACAGAGCAGTTCTTC
TRBV12-1,.,TRBJ1-2,.,CASTPFGGGYTF,TGTGCCAGCACCCCGTTCGGGGGGGGCTACACCTTC
TRBV29-1,TRBD2,TRBJ2-7,.,CSVGLAGRPYEQYF,TGCAGCGTCGGACTAGCGGGGAGACCCTACGAGCAGTACTTC
TRBV5-1,.,TRBJ2-2,.,CASSSYPGNTGELFF,TGCGCCAGCAGTTCGTATCCGGGAAACACCGGGGAGCTGTTTTTT
TRBV14,TRBD2,TRBJ2-1,.,CASSHDPGLAGGFNEQFF,TGTGCCAGCAGCCATGACCCTGGACTAGCGGGAGGTTTCAATGAGCAGTTCTTC
TRBV6-5,TRBD1,TRBJ2-3,.,CASSFDRADTQYF,TGTGCCAGCAGTTTTGACAGGGCAGATACGCAGTATTTT
TRBV19,TRBD1,TRBJ1-5,.,CASSIQGGQPQHF,TGTGCCAGTAGTATACAGGGGGGTCAGCCCCAGCATTTT
TRBV19,TRBD2,TRBJ2-7,.,CASSSAGGRYEQYF,TGTGCCAGTAGCTCAGCGGGAGGGCGGTACGAGCAGTACTTC
TRBV7-2,TRBD2,TRBJ2-5,.,CASSPGGTQYF,TGTGCCAGCAGCCCGGGGGGGACCCAGTACTTC
TRBV19,TRBD1,TRBJ1-1,.,CASSFQQGWGTEAFF,TGTGCCAGTAGTTTCCAACAGGGGTGGGGCACTGAAGCTTTCTTT
TRBV2,.,TRBJ1-2,once,CASSPRDYGYTF,TGTGCCAGCAGCCCGAGAGACTATGGCTACACCTTC
TRBV18,.,TRBJ2-3,once,CASSPPTFGTQYF,TGTGCCAGCTCACCACCAACGTTCGGTACGCAGTATTTT
TRBV6-8,.,TRBJ2-6,few,CASSYSLAGQPFSGANVLTF,TGTGCCAGCAGTTACTCGCTTGCCGGACAGCCTTTTTCTGGGGCCAACGTCCTGACTTTC
TRBV6-5,TRBD1,TRBJ1-4,.,CASSRRTGRNEKLFF,TGTGCCAGCAGCCGCCGGACAGGGCGTAATGAAAAACTGTTTTTT
TRBV27,.,TRBJ2-5,.,CASSSFPNRGAGETQYF,TGTGCCAGCAGTTCTTTCCCCAATCGGGGGGCCGGCGAGACCCAGTACTTC
TRBV18,.,TRBJ2-7,.,CASSPPQGSAEQYF,TGTGCCAGCTCACCACCTCAGGGATCCGCCGAGCAGTACTTC
TRBV7-9,.,TRBJ2-7,once,CASSPLYEQYF,TGTGCCAGCAGCCCGCTATACGAGCAGTACTTC
TRBV6-5,TRBD1,TRBJ1-6,.,CASSYSTGGPFSPLHF,TGTGCCAGCAGTTACTCGACAGGGGGCCCCTTTTCACCCCTCCACTTT
TRBV6-5,.,TRBJ1-1,.,CASRDAVREAFF,TGTGCCAGCAGGGATGCGGTCCGTGAAGCTTTCTTT
TRBV5-4,.,TRBJ2-5,.,CASSLKDYGAQYF,TGTGCCAGCAGCTTGAAAGACTACGGGGCCCAGTACTTC
TRBV27,.,TRBJ2-5,once,CATRRRGTQETQYF,TGTGCCACCAGGCGGCGGGGAACCCAAGAGACCCAGTACTTC
TRBV7-9,.,TRBJ2-7,.,CASSHPGTGAYEQYF,TGTGCCAGCAGCCACCCCGGGACTGGAGCCTACGAGCAGTACTTC
TRBV7-2,TRBD2,TRBJ2-3,.,CASSSGLHTDTQYF,TGTGCCAGCAGCTCGGGACTACACACAGATACGCAGTATTTT
TRBV9,.,TRBJ2-1,.,CASSVAHGDEQFF,TGTGCCAGCAGCGTAGCCCACGGGGATGAGCAGTTCTTC